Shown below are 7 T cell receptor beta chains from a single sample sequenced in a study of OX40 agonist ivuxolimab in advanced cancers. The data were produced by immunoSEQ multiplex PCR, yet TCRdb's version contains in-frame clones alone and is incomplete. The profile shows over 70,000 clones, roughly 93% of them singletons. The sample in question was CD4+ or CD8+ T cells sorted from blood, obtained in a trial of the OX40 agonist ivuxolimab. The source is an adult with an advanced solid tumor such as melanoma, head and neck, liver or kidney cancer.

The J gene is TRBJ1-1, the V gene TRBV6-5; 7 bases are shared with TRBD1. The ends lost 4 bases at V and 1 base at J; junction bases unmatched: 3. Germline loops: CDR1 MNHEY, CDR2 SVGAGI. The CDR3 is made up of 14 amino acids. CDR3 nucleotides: TGTGCCAGCAGTTCGGACAGGAGGAACACTGAAGCTTTCTTT. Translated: CASSSDRRNTEAFF.

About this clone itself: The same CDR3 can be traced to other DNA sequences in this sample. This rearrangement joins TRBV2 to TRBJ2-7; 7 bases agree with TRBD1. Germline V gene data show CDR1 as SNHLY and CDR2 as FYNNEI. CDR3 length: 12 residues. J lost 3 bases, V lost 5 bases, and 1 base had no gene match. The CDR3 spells CASSRDSYEQYF. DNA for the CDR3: TGTGCCAGCAGTCGGGACAGCTACGAGCAGTACTTC.

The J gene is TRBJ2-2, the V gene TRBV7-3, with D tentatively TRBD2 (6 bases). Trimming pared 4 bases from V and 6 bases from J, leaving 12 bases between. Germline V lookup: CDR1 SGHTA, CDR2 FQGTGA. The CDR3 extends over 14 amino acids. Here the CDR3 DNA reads TGTGCCAGCAGCTCGCAAGCGGGTGCCGGGGAGCTGTTTTTT. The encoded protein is CASSSQAGAGELFF.

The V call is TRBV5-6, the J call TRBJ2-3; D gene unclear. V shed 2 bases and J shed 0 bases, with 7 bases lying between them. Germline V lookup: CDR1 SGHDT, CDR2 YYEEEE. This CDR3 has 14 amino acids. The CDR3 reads CASSLTGSTDTQYF. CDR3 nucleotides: TGTGCCAGCAGCTTAACGGGCAGCACAGATACGCAGTATTTT.

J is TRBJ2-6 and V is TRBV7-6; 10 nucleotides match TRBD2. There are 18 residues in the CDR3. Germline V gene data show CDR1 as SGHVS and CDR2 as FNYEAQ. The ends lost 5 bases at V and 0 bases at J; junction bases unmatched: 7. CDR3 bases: TGTGCCAGCAGCCCGCAACTAGCGGGGATCTCTGGGGCCAACGTCCTGACTTTC. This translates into CASSPQLAGISGANVLTF.

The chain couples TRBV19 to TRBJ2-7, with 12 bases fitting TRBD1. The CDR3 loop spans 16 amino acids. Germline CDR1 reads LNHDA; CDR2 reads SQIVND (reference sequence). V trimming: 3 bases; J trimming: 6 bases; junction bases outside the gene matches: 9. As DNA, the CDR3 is TGTGCCAGTAGTATGAGAGGGGACAGGGGGCTCTCCGAGCAGTACTTC. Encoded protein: CASSMRGDRGLSEQYF.

The chain's CDR3 is CASSKQRELSFGEQFF. The DNA of the CDR3 is TGTGCCAGTAGTAAGCAGCGGGAGTTAAGTTTCGGTGAGCAGTTCTTC. This sequence joins TRBV19 and TRBJ2-1; 8 nucleotides match TRBD2. This CDR3 is 16 amino acids long. CDR1 LNHDA and CDR2 SQIVND come from the germline V gene (reference sequence). Germline trimming cut 4 bases from V and 9 bases from J; bases unmatched to any gene: 14.